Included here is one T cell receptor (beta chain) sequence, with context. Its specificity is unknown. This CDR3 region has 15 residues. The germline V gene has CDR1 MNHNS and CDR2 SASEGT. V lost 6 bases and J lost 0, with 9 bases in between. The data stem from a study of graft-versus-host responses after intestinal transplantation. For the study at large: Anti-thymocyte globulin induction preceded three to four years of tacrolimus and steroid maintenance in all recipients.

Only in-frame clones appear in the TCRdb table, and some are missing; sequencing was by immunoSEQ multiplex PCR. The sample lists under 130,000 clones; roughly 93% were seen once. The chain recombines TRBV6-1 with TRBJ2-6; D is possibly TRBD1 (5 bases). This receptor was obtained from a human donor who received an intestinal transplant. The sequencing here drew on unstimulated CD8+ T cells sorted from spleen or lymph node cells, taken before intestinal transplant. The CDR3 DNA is TGTGCCAGCAGGGACACCTCCTCTGGGGCCAACGTCCTGACTTTC. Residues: CASRDTSSGANVLTF.